These T cell receptor beta chains were read from a single sample in a study of blood T cell repertoires in COVID-19. Using immunoSEQ multiplex PCR, the repertoire was profiled, and TCRdb retains in-frame clones only, with some absent. The table shows roughly 220,000 clones, with about 81% occurring only once. What was sequenced was peripheral blood. These receptors all stem from a woman aged 80 or over with COVID-19, enrolled during active disease. Both conserved end residues are trimmed from each CDR3. Fields, in order: V gene, CDR3 protein.

>TRBV11-3
ASSSGQLNTEAF
>TRBV18
ASSPLDEGRGKK
>TRBV6-5
ASNQRQGFSPLH
>TRBV7-9
ASRAGTWTSGYNEQF
>TRBV27
ASSSLDSSYSNQPQH
>TRBV28
ASSLRVSSPLH
>TRBV9
ASSVLSGTTQNSEAF
>TRBV7-8
ASIALGQVDGYT
>TRBV18
ASSEGALNTEAF
>TRBV13
ASSLSKSENLF
>TRBV27
ASGSPGLGLN
>TRBV12-3/TRBV12-4
ASSPDRETPLH
>TRBV7-2
ASSSPAAVNTGELF
>TRBV7-3
ASSLPGSIGYT
>TRBV3-1/TRBV3-2
ASSQSRGGAREQF
>TRBV19
ASRPLGGQGAGGYT
>TRBV6-5
ASSRGYNEQF
>TRBV2
ASSTENYGYT
>TRBV30
AWRGNYEQY
>TRBV7-2
ASSFPPGETQY
>TRBV2
ASSPNTGELF
>TRBV3-1/TRBV3-2
ASSPGQFNYGYT
>TRBV28
ASGGRDNYGYT
>TRBV6-4
ASSQGLAAPSTDTQY
>TRBV7-3
ASRSDTMNTEAF
>TRBV9
ASSDGADTQY
>TRBV11-2
ASSSLQGAGYGYT
>TRBV7-2
ASSLAATGSYEQY
>TRBV2
ASSGVSGPNTYEQY
>TRBV7-2
ASSSTGKLRTEAF
>TRBV19
ASSPTLALLADTQY
>TRBV5-6
ASSRTGDHGYT
>TRBV27
ASSLWGGETQY
>TRBV6-6
ASRQTAFSGNTIY
>TRBV6-5
ASSETGGYGNTIY
>TRBV3-1/TRBV3-2
ASSQAGGIFLQY
>TRBV30
AWSEDGGLHEQF
>TRBV5-6
ASSLGPGGRYNQPQH
>TRBV6-5
ASSYQGGKETQY
>TRBV9
ASSAGGGLNTEAF
>TRBV23-1
ASSQDKFRDDGIYEQY
>TRBV6-5
ASRRGLAFYEQY
>TRBV18
ASSPPDRGRQPQH
>TRBV7-2
ASSWTLSSGLF
>TRBV19
ASSVDRGGKPQH